One and the same sample provided the 20 T cell receptor beta chains below, sequenced in a study of early T cells in non-severe SARS-CoV-2 infection. TCRdb itself ran the 5' RACE reads through MiXCR, one entry per CDR3 protein. The data contain around 47,000 distinct CDR3 sequences, more than 9% of them singletons. What was sequenced was whole blood. These receptors originate from an adult who was a healthcare worker with PCR-confirmed SARS-CoV-2 infection or an uninfected control (not recorded which).

At least ten counts were recorded for this clonotype. The V call is TRBV7-9, the J call TRBJ2-5, with 10 nucleotides matching TRBD1. Germline CDR1 is SEHNR and CDR2 is FQNEAQ (reference sequence). The CDR3 runs 16 residues. J gave up 3 bases and V 5 bases, and 9 bases lay outside the gene matches. The CDR3 DNA is TGTGCCAGCAGCCATCCGTTAGGGACAGGGGAAGAGACCCAGTACTTC. Its protein product is CASSHPLGTGEETQYF.

Many counts were recorded for this clonotype. The chain is built from TRBV10-3 and TRBJ2-4; TRBD2 agrees at 10 bases. Germline CDR1 and CDR2: ENHRY and SYGVKD. The CDR3 is 17 amino acids. V dropped 6 bases and J dropped 7; count of bases not matched to a gene: 15. CDR3 region: CAISGHTSTSGDNIQYF. The CDR3 bases are TGTGCCATCAGCGGCCATACGAGTACTAGCGGGGACAACATTCAGTACTTC.

V gene TRBV5-1 combines with J gene TRBJ1-1; D remains unclear. CDR1 SGHRS and CDR2 YFSETQ come from the germline V gene. This CDR3 is built from 14 residues. Trimming stripped 1 base from V and 4 bases from J, with 11 bases between. The CDR3 loop reads CASSLMQSGTEAFF. CDR3 DNA: TGCGCCAGCAGCTTGATGCAGAGCGGCACTGAAGCTTTCTTT.

This clonotype was counted many times. The CDR3 reads CASSKYSMRGQGSTDTQYF. The DNA of the CDR3 is TGTGCCAGCAGCAAGTATTCGATGAGAGGACAGGGGAGTACAGATACGCAGTATTTT. V usage is TRBV4-2 and J usage is TRBJ2-3; 9 nucleotides line up with TRBD1. CDR1 and CDR2 from the germline V gene are LGHNA and YNFKEQ. V was pared by 5 bases and J by 3 bases, with 18 bases of the junction left unmatched. CDR3 length equals 19 residues.

There are a few counts of this clonotype. V gene TRBV3-1 combines with J gene TRBJ2-7; possibly TRBD1 for D (6 bases). Germline CDR1 LGHDT, CDR2 YNNKEL (reference sequence). The V and J ends lost 0 bases and 2 bases respectively, with 11 bases between them. The CDR3 extends over 15 amino acids. The CDR3 loop reads CASSQDRDITYEQYF. CDR3 coding DNA: TGTGCCAGCAGCCAAGACCGGGACATCACCTACGAGCAGTACTTC.

This clonotype was observed many times. The V and J genes are TRBV9 and TRBJ2-7, with 9 bases identical to TRBD1. V lost 0 bases to trimming and J lost 4 bases; unmatched junction nucleotides: 2. The germline V gene encodes CDR1 SGDLS and CDR2 YYNGEE. The CDR3 has 14 amino acids. The CDR3 DNA sequence: TGTGCCAGCAGCGTAGCGACAGGGGGGTACGAGCAGTACTTC. Translated: CASSVATGGYEQYF.

This clonotype was recorded many times. This chain connects TRBV4-1 to TRBJ1-2; D is unclear. Germline V gene lookup returns CDR1 MGHRA and CDR2 YSYEKL. The CDR3 runs 12 residues. Trimming cost V 1 base and J 6 bases, with 6 bases left between them. CDR3: CASSQAGHGYTF. The CDR3 bases are TGCGCCAGCAGCCAAGCCGGTCATGGCTACACCTTC.

This clonotype was detected many times. This rearrangement joins TRBV28 to TRBJ1-1; D gene unclear. The CDR3 consists of 14 residues. Germline V gene lookup returns CDR1 MDHEN and CDR2 SYDVKM. CDR3 nucleotides: TGTGCAGGAAGGAGTCCGGCCCGGGACACTGAAGCTTTCTTT. Amino acid sequence: CAGRSPARDTEAFF. Using reference TRBV28 and TRBJ1-1 for the parts outside the CDR3, the full variable domain is DVKVTQSSRYLVKRTGEKVFLECVQDMDHENMFWYRQDPGLGLRLIYFSYDVKMKEKGDIPEGYSVSREKKERFSLILESASTNQTSMYLCAGRSPARDTEAFFGQGTRLTVV.

This clonotype was counted ten times or more. The chain is built from TRBV20-1 and TRBJ2-5, with TRBD2 matching 8 bases. The junction had 5 bases not matched to a gene; V was cut back by 6 bases and J by 2 bases. The CDR3 is 13 residues long. Germline CDR1 DFQATT, CDR2 SNEGSKA (reference sequence). DNA for the CDR3: TGCAGTGCAGTTAGCGGGACACAAGAGACCCAGTACTTC. Its protein product is CSAVSGTQETQYF.

This clonotype was detected only a few times. The chain recombines TRBV2 with TRBJ2-1; 12 nucleotides match TRBD2. CDR1 is SNHLY, CDR2 FYNNEI, per germline. The V gene end was trimmed by 7 bases and the J gene end by 3 bases; junction bases not matched to a gene: 4. The CDR3 is made up of 15 amino acids. CDR3 sequence: CASNLLAGGYNEQFF. The CDR3 DNA sequence: TGTGCCAGCAACCTACTAGCGGGAGGCTACAATGAGCAGTTCTTC. Combining the CDR3 with reference TRBV2 and TRBJ2-1 gives the whole variable domain EPEVTQTPSHQVTQMGQEVILRCVPISNHLYFYWYRQILGQKVEFLVSFYNNEISEKSEIFDDQFSVERPDGSNFTLKIRSTKLEDSAMYFCASNLLAGGYNEQFFGPGTRLTVL.

This rearrangement joins TRBV25-1 to TRBJ2-7; D uncertain. Germline V gene data show CDR1 as MGHDK and CDR2 as SYGVNS. V gave up 4 bases and J gave up 6 bases, with 13 bases separating them. There are 13 residues in the CDR3. This CDR3 is CASSGSDVSEQYF. In DNA form, the CDR3 reads TGTGCCAGCAGTGGCTCGGACGTAAGCGAGCAGTACTTC.

This clonotype was counted ten times or more. DNA of the CDR3: TGTGCCAGCAGCCCTTCCGGCTCCGGGGGTTACAATGAGCAGTTCTTC. The encoded protein is CASSPSGSGGYNEQFF. The V call is TRBV7-2, the J call TRBJ2-1; possible D gene TRBD2, 6 bases. Looked up from germline, CDR1 is SGHTA and CDR2 is FQGNSA. The CDR3 contains 16 residues. Deletions cut 5 bases from V and 4 bases from J, with 18 bases between.

With regard to this clonotype: It may be a read error: a sequence one base away is much more abundant. V and J are TRBV5-4 and TRBJ1-1; no clear D. The CDR3 has 14 amino acids. Germline CDR1 reads SGHNT; CDR2 reads YYREEE (reference sequence). The CDR3 nucleotides are TGTGCCGGCAGCTTTGGCTCATTGAACACTGAAGCTTTCTTT. This gives the protein CAGSFGSLNTEAFF. Full variable domain (remainder filled in from reference TRBV5-4 and TRBJ1-1): ETGVTQSPTHLIKTRGQQVTLRCSSQSGHNTVSWYQQALGQGPQFIFQYYREEENGRGNFPPRFSGLQFPNYSSELNVNALELDDSALYLCAGSFGSLNTEAFFGQGTRLTVV.

The J gene is TRBJ2-3, the V gene TRBV6-2 or TRBV6-3, with 9 bases fitting TRBD2. CDR1 and CDR2 from the germline V gene are MNHEY and SVGEGT. Trimming at V came to 2 bases and at J to 6 bases, leaving 12 bases not matched to a gene. The CDR3 runs 17 residues. The CDR3 DNA sequence: TGTGCCAGCAGTTACCGTCTAGCGGGAACCCGCCCGGATACGCAGTATTTT. As protein: CASSYRLAGTRPDTQYF.

The table lists this clonotype with many counts. The rearrangement links TRBV7-3 to TRBJ2-5; 7 bases line up with TRBD2. Per the germline V gene, CDR1 is SGHTA and CDR2 is FQGTGA. The CDR3 contains 16 residues. The J segment lost 4 bases and the V segment lost 5 bases, leaving 13 bases of the junction unmatched. In DNA, the CDR3 is TGTGCCAGCAGCCCTAATGGGGTCGGCGGGAGAGAGACCCAGTACTTC. This encodes CASSPNGVGGRETQYF.

The sample holds many counts of this clonotype. This chain links TRBV6-1 with TRBJ1-5; possibly TRBD1 for D (5 bases). The CDR3 is 15 amino acids. In germline, CDR1 is MNHNS, CDR2 SASEGT. V lost 8 bases, J lost 4 bases, and 18 bases lay in between. The CDR3 here is CASQSTGNRNQPQHF. The CDR3, as DNA: TGTGCCAGCCAATCCACAGGAAACCGAAATCAGCCCCAGCATTTT.

This clonotype was detected ten times or more. The J gene is TRBJ2-1, the V gene TRBV7-2, with TRBD1 matching 11 bases. In germline, CDR1 is SGHTA, CDR2 FQGNSA. The V gene end was trimmed by 5 bases and the J gene end by 7 bases; junction bases not matched to a gene: 7. CDR3 length equals 15 residues. CDR3 in DNA: TGTGCCAGCAGCCAGGACAGGGGGCTGAGGAATGAGCAGTTCTTC. Amino acid sequence: CASSQDRGLRNEQFF. Full variable domain (outside the CDR3, taken from reference TRBV7-2 and TRBJ2-1): GAGVSQSPSNKVTEKGKDVELRCDPISGHTALYWYRQSLGQGLEFLIYFQGNSAPDKSGLPSDRFSAERTGGSVSTLTIQRTQQEDSAVYLCASSQDRGLRNEQFFGPGTRLTVL.

This clonotype was seen at least ten times. The chain employs TRBV2 and TRBJ1-2, with D hard to call. Per germline, CDR1 SNHLY and CDR2 FYNNEI. The CDR3 loop spans 11 amino acids. Trimming left V 8 bases short and J 7 bases short, with 11 bases between. CDR3 loop: CASFNEGGYTF. The CDR3, as DNA: TGTGCCAGCTTTAACGAGGGTGGCTACACCTTC. Filled out from reference TRBV2 and TRBJ1-2, the complete variable domain reads EPEVTQTPSHQVTQMGQEVILRCVPISNHLYFYWYRQILGQKVEFLVSFYNNEISEKSEIFDDQFSVERPDGSNFTLKIRSTKLEDSAMYFCASFNEGGYTFGSGTRLTVV.

This clonotype was seen at least ten times. The gene calls are TRBV7-8 and TRBJ2-2; D not resolved. From germline, CDR1 is SGHVS and CDR2 FQNEAQ. This CDR3 has 15 residues. V dropped 2 bases and J dropped 2 bases, with 9 bases sitting between them. In nucleotides, the CDR3 is TGTGCCAGCAGCTTATCAGGCTACAACACCGGGGAGCTGTTTTTT. Its translation: CASSLSGYNTGELFF.

This clonotype was counted many times. The V and J genes are TRBV5-5 and TRBJ1-1; D is possibly TRBD1 (6 bases). The CDR3 covers 17 residues. Trimming stripped 1 base from V and 1 base from J, with 17 bases between. The germline gives CDR1 SGHKS, CDR2 YYEKEE (reference sequence). As DNA, the CDR3 is TGTGCCAGCAGCTTGATCGGGGGCTACAGATCGAACACTGAAGCTTTCTTT. Translated: CASSLIGGYRSNTEAFF.